Detailed here is one T cell receptor (beta chain). The target of this receptor is not known. Base qualities are missing; no much larger clone stands one base away. The cysteine opens and the phenylalanine closes a CDR3 of 15 amino acids. The CDR3 DNA has 45 bases and is translated from base 1. Sequences MNHEY (CDR1) and SVGAGI (CDR2) are obtained from the germline V gene. Trimming costs V 6 bases and J 0 bases, and their ends lie 12 bases apart. This entry belongs to a study of blood T cell repertoires in COVID-19 (dated by TCRdb to 2020 to 2021). Regarding the complete study: The collaborator samples originated in the United States, Italy and Spain and spanned the acute and convalescent phases of COVID-19. The prospective study material was composed of cDNA or gDNA derived from T cells, B-cell-depleted T cells, or PBMCs. Subjects who had been exposed to COVID-19, were actively infected with it, or had recovered from it provided the deeply sampled blood TCRbeta repertoires that made up the dataset. The repertoires were made available in a free public database intended to serve as a resource for research on the immune response to SARS-CoV-2. Samples were obtained from the ongoing ImmuneRACE study (first 160 participants) and from 1,254 subjects provided by 6 global collaborators. A de-identified subject ID, COVID-19 status, age in years and sex were almost always included in the sample metadata. HLA class I and class II types, where available, came from metadata supplied by the sample provider rather than from assay-based typing.

The investigation overall reported the following: The amount of clinical and demographic metadata varied by source and participant and was provided uncurated.

Each collaborating institution followed its own protocols to collect whole blood in K2EDTA tubes. For TCRbeta analysis, collaborators shipped samples as frozen whole blood, isolated PBMCs, or DNA extracted from either of those sample types. The immunoSEQ Assay, a bias-controlled multiplex PCR, was used to amplify TCRbeta CDR3 regions from genomic DNA. Concerning the study's data processing: Within the assay, amplification of reference gene primers was used to estimate how many nucleated cells each sample contained. To quantify the absolute abundance of each unique TCRbeta CDR3 rearrangement, sequence reads were collapsed and filtered. For each sample, productive Simpson clonality was calculated by taking the square root of Simpson's diversity index across productive rearrangements. TCRdb took over this immuneACCESS table, retaining in-frame rearrangements with V and J assigned. Such tables are incomplete; in checked studies, under half of the missing clones stem from an unresolved V gene, and the remainder is unexplained. V and J calls and clone size are copied from that table; D and trimming were computed from the DNA. Here the sample has around 380,000 clones; approximately 80% occur a single time. More than 1% of the sample comes from the top ten.

The sample was peripheral blood. The receptor chain draws on TRBV6-5 and TRBJ1-5, with no confident D gene call. This TCR derives from a human donor with acute or convalescent COVID-19. The donor label of this sample is uncertain. The CDR3 protein: CASSLTPVSNQPQHF. The DNA sequence is as follows: TGTGCCAGCAGCTTGACACCTGTTAGCAATCAGCCCCAGCATTTT.